This T cell receptor beta chain is from a study of T cell repertoires in cytomegalovirus infection (dated by TCRdb to the late 2010s). At the level of the whole study: Donor HLA type was relevant to the analysis, because carriage of CMV infection together with the matching HLA type was indicated by public TCR beta signatures.

Relative to germline, V is 1 base shorter and J is 7 bases shorter, with 13 bases between their ends. The CDR3 runs 14 amino acids, cysteine and phenylalanine included. Only the CDR3 DNA stays, 42 bases, in frame from base 1. CDR1 and CDR2 are read off the germline V gene as MGHRA and YSYEKL. The table lists this clonotype with many counts. Its target antigen remains unknown. Base-call qualities are not available, and no considerably larger clone is one nucleotide away. Study-level results and caveats: Cumulative frequency of public TCR beta family members discriminated carriers of CMV infection plus the relevant HLA type in this cohort and an independent 352-donor cohort. The ex vivo response was dominated by HLA-C-restricted CMV-specific TCR beta clonotypes, and the single most frequent clonotype in two of eight donors was supplied by these HLA-C-restricted clonotypes.

The instrument was an Illumina HiSeq 1500. The public sequencing data were trimmed at Q25 with fastp and processed into clonotypes with MiXCR by TCRdb, which kept only in-frame beta chains. Every distinct CDR3 protein forms one entry, paired with its most common genes and DNA. This sample holds 60,000 to 75,000 distinct CDR3 sequences; around 3.8% were observed only once. Jointly, the top ten make up around 22% of the sample. The chain couples TRBV4-1 to TRBJ1-1, with no reliable assignment of the D segment. This receptor was taken from a human donor in good health (CMV status not recorded). Some clones in this sample may be carry-over from other donors' samples. Sequencing was carried out using PBMCs. The bases read TGCGCCAGCAGCCAAGTACCCTTTGGGAGTGAAGCTTTCTTT. Its translation is CASSQVPFGSEAFF.